Below are 16 T cell receptor beta chains sequenced from a single sample in a study of T cell responses to AZD1222 COVID-19 vaccine. Measured with immunoSEQ multiplex PCR; TCRdb has only the in-frame clones, and not every one. The data contain approximately 94,000 clones, about 85% of them singletons. The sequences come from peripheral blood, collected on day 0 of AZD1222 vaccination. These receptors came from an adult in good health.

V and J are TRBV5-4 and TRBJ2-7; D not certain. The CDR3 covers 16 residues. Trimming shortened V by 0 bases and J by 1 base, and 14 bases separated the two germline ends. Per the germline V gene, CDR1 is SGHNT and CDR2 is YYREEE (reference sequence). Written as DNA, the CDR3 is TGTGCCAGCAGCTTGGGGGCAAGGACGCGATCCTACGAGCAGTACTTC. This codes for CASSLGARTRSYEQYF.

This rearrangement joins TRBV7-8 to TRBJ2-7, with D hard to call. The CDR3 sequence is 14 residues long. Trimming shortened V by 5 bases and J by 6 bases, and 17 bases separated the two germline ends. Germline CDR1 and CDR2: SGHVS and FQNEAQ. CDR3 region: CASSDRAIPSEQYF. The CDR3, as DNA: TGTGCCAGCAGCGACCGGGCCATTCCCTCCGAGCAGTACTTC.

This chain joins TRBV28 and TRBJ2-2, with 9 bases identical to TRBD1. V trimming: 3 bases; J trimming: 5 bases; junction bases outside the gene matches: 7. This CDR3 contains 16 residues. Per germline, CDR1 MDHEN and CDR2 SYDVKM. The DNA for the CDR3 is TGTGCCAGCAGTTTCCGGGACAGGGAGAATACCGGGGAGCTGTTTTTT. Translating gives CASSFRDRENTGELFF. Filled out from reference TRBV28 and TRBJ2-2, the complete variable domain reads DVKVTQSSRYLVKRTGEKVFLECVQDMDHENMFWYRQDPGLGLRLIYFSYDVKMKEKGDIPEGYSVSREKKERFSLILESASTNQTSMYLCASSFRDRENTGELFFGEGSRLTVL.

The chain employs TRBV15 and TRBJ2-2, with D possibly being TRBD2 (7 bases). V was pared by 6 bases and J by 0 bases, with 11 bases between. CDR3 length equals 15 residues. The germline CDR1 and CDR2 sequences are LNHNV and YYDKDF (reference sequence). The CDR3 loop reads CATRGGGTNTGELFF. The CDR3 DNA reads TGTGCCACCAGAGGGGGGGGCACGAACACCGGGGAGCTGTTTTTT.

This chain links TRBV4-2 with TRBJ2-7; TRBD1 agrees at 11 bases. The junction had 9 bases not matched to a gene; V was cut back by 1 base and J by 4 bases. CDR1 LGHNA and CDR2 YNFKEQ come from the germline V gene. There are 17 residues in the CDR3. CDR3 residues: CASSQGPVGQGVYEQYF. In DNA form, the CDR3 reads TGTGCCAGCAGCCAAGGTCCAGTGGGACAGGGGGTGTACGAGCAGTACTTC.

This sequence joins TRBV29-1 and TRBJ1-2; 7 nucleotides align to TRBD1. J gave up 3 bases and V 7 bases, and 8 bases lay outside the gene matches. This CDR3 is built from 13 residues. Germline V gene sequence: CDR1 SQVTM, CDR2 ANQGSEA. The CDR3 nucleotides read TGCAGCGCTCCGACAGGGATGGACTATGGCTACACCTTC. This codes for CSAPTGMDYGYTF.

The chain combines TRBV7-2 with TRBJ2-1; weak D call: TRBD1 (5 bases). CDR3 size: 15 residues. Germline V gene lookup returns CDR1 SGHTA and CDR2 FQGNSA. V was trimmed by 2 bases and J by 5 bases, leaving 13 bases between them. CDR3 region: CASSLWAGSNNEQFF. For the CDR3, the DNA is TGTGCCAGCAGCTTATGGGCAGGGTCGAACAATGAGCAGTTCTTC.

This chain uses TRBV4-2 with TRBJ1-4, with TRBD1 matching 7 bases. V was pared by 5 bases and J by 8 bases, with 17 bases of the junction left unmatched. Germline V gene sequence: CDR1 LGHNA, CDR2 YNFKEQ. This CDR3 region has 17 residues. The CDR3 DNA reads as TGTGCCAGCAGCGAAATATCATTCCGGGGCAGGGGGGAAAAACTGTTTTTT. Protein sequence: CASSEISFRGRGEKLFF.

The CDR3 region has the DNA TGTGCCAGCAGATACAGGGAGGACACTGAAGCTTTCTTT. The encoded protein is CASRYREDTEAFF. The rearrangement joins TRBV4-2 to TRBJ1-1; perhaps TRBD1 as D (6 bases). The CDR3 length is 13 residues. Germline CDR1 and CDR2: LGHNA and YNFKEQ. V lost 6 bases to trimming and J lost 3 bases, with 11 bases between them.

This clone has more than one count but fewer than ten. This chain joins TRBV4-3 and TRBJ2-7; the match to TRBD1 covers 7 bases. The germline CDR1 and CDR2 sequences are LGHNA and YSLEER. The CDR3 runs 15 residues. After removal of 3 bases from V and 2 bases from J, the junction contained 7 bases not matched to a gene. CDR3 loop: CASSHAAQGAYEQYF. The CDR3 region has the DNA TGCGCCAGCAGCCATGCCGCGCAGGGGGCCTACGAGCAGTACTTC.

J is TRBJ2-7 and V is TRBV4-3; D gene unclear. The germline V gene encodes CDR1 LGHNA and CDR2 YSLEER. The CDR3 spans 16 residues. V shed 2 bases and J shed 3 bases, with 17 bases lying between them. The CDR3 DNA follows: TGCGCCAGCAGCCAACTGGTGGCGGTACCCATCTACGAGCAGTACTTC. This gives the protein CASSQLVAVPIYEQYF.

This rearrangement joins TRBV11-2 to TRBJ2-4; no firm D call. The germline V gene has CDR1 SGHAT and CDR2 FQNNGV. V dropped 5 bases and J dropped 12 bases, with 23 bases sitting between them. The CDR3 is made up of 15 amino acids. Here the CDR3 DNA reads TGTGCCAGCAGCCCGACTCGGACCCGGCGGTGGGATCAGTACTTC. Its protein is CASSPTRTRRWDQYF. Looking up the rest from reference TRBV11-2 and TRBJ2-4 gives the full variable domain: EAGVAQSPRYKIIEKRQSVAFWCNPISGHATLYWYQQILGQGPKLLIQFQNNGVVDDSQLPKDRFSAERLKGVDSTLKIQPAKLEDSAVYLCASSPTRTRRWDQYFGAGTRLSVL.

The CDR3 loop is CASSQDHRNGYTF. The CDR3 DNA follows: TGTGCCAGCAGCCAAGATCATAGAAATGGCTACACCTTC. J is TRBJ1-2 and V is TRBV4-2, with no clear D. This CDR3 is built from 13 residues. Deletions cut 0 bases from V and 6 bases from J, with 8 bases between. The germline CDR1 and CDR2 sequences are LGHNA and YNFKEQ.

This chain connects TRBV5-8 to TRBJ2-7, with D uncertain. CDR1 is SGHTS and CDR2 is YDEGEE in the germline V gene. The CDR3 sequence is 14 residues long. Deletions cut 4 bases from V and 3 bases from J, with 14 bases between. Written as DNA, the CDR3 is TGTGCCAGCAGCCACCTCTTTGGACGCTACGAGCAGTACTTC. Its protein product is CASSHLFGRYEQYF.

The chain links TRBV7-9 to TRBJ1-4, with D hard to call. The V gene's germline CDR1 is SEHNR and CDR2 FQNEAQ (reference sequence). V shed 5 bases and J shed 8 bases, with 18 bases lying between them. There are 15 residues in the CDR3. DNA for the CDR3: TGTGCCAGCAGCCCGCGAACCGGCCAGCCCGAAAAACTGTTTTTT. Its translation is CASSPRTGQPEKLFF.

This clone turned up a few times. The chain carries TRBV2 and TRBJ2-1; no reliable D call. The V end was cut by 4 bases, the J end by 13 bases, with 20 bases between. The germline V gene encodes CDR1 SNHLY and CDR2 FYNNEI. This CDR3 contains 14 residues. CDR3 bases: TGTGCCAGCAGTGGGTTTCTCCAATCGACCCCCCAGTTCTTC. Its protein is CASSGFLQSTPQFF.